The clone carrying this TCR beta chain occurred a few times. Its antigen is not identified. The length of the CDR3 is 15 residues. The V end lost 2 bases, the J end lost 2 bases, and 10 bases lay between the germline ends. The germline V gene has CDR1 ENHRY and CDR2 SYGVKD. These data come from a study of T-cell memory formation after mild COVID-19. Overall study: Clusters were largely donor specific.

Study results and caveats: A second wave of clones peaked on day 37, and their SARS-CoV-2 specificity went unconfirmed. The appearance of some responding clones in pre-infection memory suggested that cross-reactive memory joined. Contracting clones from day 15 to 85 had balanced CD4/CD8; later expanders favoured CD4+.

TCRdb re-derived calls from the 5' RACE reads in MiXCR, one entry per CDR3 protein. The profile shows roughly 250,000 distinct CDR3 sequences, 16% of them singletons. The TCR was taken from a man aged 18 to 30 who had mild COVID-19 (a few samples of this study predate the infection). Cell type and time point are not known. Sequences were obtained from PBMCs or a T cell subset sorted from them (not recorded which). The chain carries TRBV10-3 and TRBJ1-5; D perhaps matches TRBD1 (5 bases). DNA for the CDR3: TGTGCCATCAGTGAGGTATGGGGCGGCAATCAGCCCCAGCATTTT. Its protein is CAISEVWGGNQPQHF.